This TCR beta chain was obtained from a study of T-cell reconstitution after alpha-beta-depleted transplantation in children. This clonotype has more than one count but fewer than ten. V dropped 1 base and J dropped 3 bases, with 12 bases sitting between them. CDR3 length: 15 amino acids. CDR1 and CDR2 (germline): SGHNT, YENEEA. Construction of the TCRbeta library involved unique molecular identifiers. One entry per CDR3 protein, called by TCRdb with MiXCR from the PCR reads. The sample yields 450,000 to 500,000 distinct CDR3 sequences, around 13% seen once. This chain links TRBV11-3 with TRBJ1-1; D may be TRBD1 (5 bases). The source is a human donor who donated a stem cell graft to a child with combined immunodeficiency. The specimen was PBMCs from the stem cell graft donor, collected from the stem cell graft. CDR3: CASSLGRTGYTEAFF. CDR3 DNA sequence: TGTGCCAGCAGCTTAGGACGAACAGGCTACACTGAAGCTTTCTTT.